A single sample gave rise to the 5 T cell receptor beta chains below, sequenced in a study of blood T cell repertoires in COVID-19. Data came from immunoSEQ multiplex PCR; TCRdb stores just in-frame clones and leaves some out. The table shows over 350,000 clones, with 70% to 90% occurring only once. The sample was peripheral blood. The receptors were sampled from a woman aged 30 to 39 with active or convalescent COVID-19.

The J gene is TRBJ2-7, the V gene TRBV6-5, with D tentatively TRBD1 (6 bases). The V end lost 6 bases, the J end lost 3 bases, and 9 bases lay between the germline ends. CDR1 and CDR2 from the germline V gene are MNHEY and SVGAGI. The CDR3 spans 12 residues. CDR3 bases: TGTGCCAGCAGCGCGACAGGCTACGAGCAGTACTTC. Its protein is CASSATGYEQYF.

V is TRBV4-1 and J is TRBJ1-3, with TRBD1 as a possible D gene (6 bases). Germline values: CDR1 MGHRA, CDR2 YSYEKL. The CDR3 is made up of 15 amino acids. V gave up 5 bases and J gave up 1 base, with 12 bases separating them. The CDR3 region is CASSLQGLSGNTIYF. CDR3 nucleotide sequence: TGCGCCAGCAGCTTACAGGGATTATCTGGAAACACCATATATTTT.

This chain links TRBV11-2 with TRBJ1-2, with a possible D match to TRBD1 (5 bases). Between the trimmed V and J ends, which lost 1 base and 0 bases, there was a span of 6 bases. The V gene's germline CDR1 is SGHAT and CDR2 FQNNGV. This CDR3 is built from 14 residues. DNA of the CDR3: TGTGCCAGCAGCTTAGGACAGACTAACTATGGCTACACCTTC. Amino acids: CASSLGQTNYGYTF.

The chain combines TRBV6-5 with TRBJ2-1; 12 bases line up with TRBD1. V trimming: 8 bases; J trimming: 7 bases; junction bases outside the gene matches: 6. The CDR3 covers 14 residues. Germline V CDR1 and CDR2: MNHEY, SVGAGI. The CDR3 reads CASRDRGLVNEQFF. The CDR3 bases are TGTGCCAGCCGGGACAGGGGGCTCGTGAATGAGCAGTTCTTC.

The gene calls are TRBV30 and TRBJ1-2, with a possible D match to TRBD1 (5 bases). The CDR3 runs 12 residues. The germline V gene encodes CDR1 GTSNPN and CDR2 SVGIG (reference sequence). The DNA of the CDR3 is TGTGCGTGGGAGGACAACTACTATGGCTACACCTTC. Translation: CAWEDNYYGYTF.